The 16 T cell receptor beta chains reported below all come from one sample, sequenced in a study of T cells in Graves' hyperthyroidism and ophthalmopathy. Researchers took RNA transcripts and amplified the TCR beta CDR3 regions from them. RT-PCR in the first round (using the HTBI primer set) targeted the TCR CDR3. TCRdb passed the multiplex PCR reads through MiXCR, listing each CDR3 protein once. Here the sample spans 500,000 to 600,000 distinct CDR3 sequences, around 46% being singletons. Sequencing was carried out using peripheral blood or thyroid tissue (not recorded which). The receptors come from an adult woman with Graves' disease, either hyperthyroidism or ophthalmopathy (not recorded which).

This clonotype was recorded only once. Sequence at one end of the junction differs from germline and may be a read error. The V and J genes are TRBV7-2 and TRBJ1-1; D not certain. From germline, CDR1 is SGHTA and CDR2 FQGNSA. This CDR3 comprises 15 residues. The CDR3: CASSQDRGRGTEAFF. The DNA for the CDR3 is TGCGCCAGCAGCCAAGATCGGGGTCGGGGCACTGAAGCTTTCTTT.

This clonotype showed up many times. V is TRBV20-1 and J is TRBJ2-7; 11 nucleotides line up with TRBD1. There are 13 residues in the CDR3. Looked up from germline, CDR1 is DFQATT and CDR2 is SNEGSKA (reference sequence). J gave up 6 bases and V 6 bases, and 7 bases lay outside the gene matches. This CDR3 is CSAGQDRGREQYF. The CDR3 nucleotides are TGCAGTGCGGGTCAGGACAGGGGGCGCGAGCAGTACTTC.

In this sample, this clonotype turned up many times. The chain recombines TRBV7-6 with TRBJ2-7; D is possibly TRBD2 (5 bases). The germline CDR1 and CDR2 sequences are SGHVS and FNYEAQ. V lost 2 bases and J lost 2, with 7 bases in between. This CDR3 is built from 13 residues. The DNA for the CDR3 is TGTGCCAGCAGCTTACACGGGACCTACGAGCAGTACTTC. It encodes CASSLHGTYEQYF.

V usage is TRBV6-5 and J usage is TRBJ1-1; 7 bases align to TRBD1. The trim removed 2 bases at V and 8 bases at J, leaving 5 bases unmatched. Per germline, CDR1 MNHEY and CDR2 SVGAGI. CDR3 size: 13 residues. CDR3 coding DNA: TGTGCCAGCAGTTACCCTACAGGGGTGGAAGCTTTCTTT. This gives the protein CASSYPTGVEAFF.

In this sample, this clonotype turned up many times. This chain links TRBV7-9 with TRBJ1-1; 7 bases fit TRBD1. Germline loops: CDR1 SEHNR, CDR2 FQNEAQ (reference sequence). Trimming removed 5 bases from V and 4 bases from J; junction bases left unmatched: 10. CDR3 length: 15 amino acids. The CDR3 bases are TGTGCCAGCAGCGAGTCGACAGGGATTGGCACTGAAGCTTTCTTT. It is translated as CASSESTGIGTEAFF.

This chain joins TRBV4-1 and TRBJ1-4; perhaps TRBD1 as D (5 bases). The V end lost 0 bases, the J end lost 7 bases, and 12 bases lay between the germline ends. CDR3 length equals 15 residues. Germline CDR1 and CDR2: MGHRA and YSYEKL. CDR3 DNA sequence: TGCGCCAGCAGCCAAGAAGGGGCAGGGTCTGAAAAACTGTTTTTT. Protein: CASSQEGAGSEKLFF.

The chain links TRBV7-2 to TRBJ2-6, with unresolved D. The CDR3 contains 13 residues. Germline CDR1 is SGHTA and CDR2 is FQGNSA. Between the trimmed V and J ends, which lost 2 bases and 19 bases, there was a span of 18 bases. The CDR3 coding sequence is TGTGCCAGCAGCTTAATGGGCTCAGCCGTTAGCACTTTC. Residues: CASSLMGSAVSTF.

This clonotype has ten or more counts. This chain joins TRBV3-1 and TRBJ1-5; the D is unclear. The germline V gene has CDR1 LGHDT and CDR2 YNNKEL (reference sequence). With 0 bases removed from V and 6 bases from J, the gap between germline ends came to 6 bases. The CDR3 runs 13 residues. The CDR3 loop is CASSQDVSQPQHF. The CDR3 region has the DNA TGTGCCAGCAGCCAAGACGTTTCTCAGCCCCAGCATTTT. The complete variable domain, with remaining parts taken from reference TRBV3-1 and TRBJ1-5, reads DTAVSQTPKYLVTQMGNDKSIKCEQNLGHDTMYWYKQDSKKFLKIMFSYNNKELIINETVPNRFSPKSPDKAHLNLHINSLELGDSAVYFCASSQDVSQPQHFGDGTRLSIL.

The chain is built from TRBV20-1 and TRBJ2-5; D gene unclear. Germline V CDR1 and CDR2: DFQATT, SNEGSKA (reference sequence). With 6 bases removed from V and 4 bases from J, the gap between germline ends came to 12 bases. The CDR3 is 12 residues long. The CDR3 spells CSAPDLGETQYF. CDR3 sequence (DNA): TGCAGTGCCCCTGACCTCGGAGAGACCCAGTACTTC.

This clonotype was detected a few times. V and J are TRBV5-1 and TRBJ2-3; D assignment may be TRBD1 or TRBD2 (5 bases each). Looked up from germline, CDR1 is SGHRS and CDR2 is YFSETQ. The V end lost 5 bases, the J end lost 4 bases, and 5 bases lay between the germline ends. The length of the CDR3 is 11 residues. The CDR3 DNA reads TGCGCCAGCAGGGGGGCAGATACGCAGTATTTT. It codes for CASRGADTQYF. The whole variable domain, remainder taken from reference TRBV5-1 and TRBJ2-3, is KAGVTQTPRYLIKTRGQQVTLSCSPISGHRSVSWYQQTPGQGLQFLFEYFSETQRNKGNFPGRFSGRQFSNSRSEMNVSTLELGDSALYLCASRGADTQYFGPGTRLTVL.

DNA of the CDR3: TGTGCCAGCACCCATCTGGAGACCCAGTACTTC. Protein product: CASTHLETQYF. J is TRBJ2-5 and V is TRBV6-6; no clear D. The CDR3 is 11 residues long. The V and J ends lost 7 bases and 5 bases respectively, with 8 bases between them. Germline V lookup: CDR1 MNHNY, CDR2 SVGAGI (reference sequence).

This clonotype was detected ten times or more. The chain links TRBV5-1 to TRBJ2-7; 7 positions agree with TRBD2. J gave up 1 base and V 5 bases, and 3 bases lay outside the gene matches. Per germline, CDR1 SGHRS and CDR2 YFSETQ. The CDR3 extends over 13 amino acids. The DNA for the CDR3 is TGCGCCAGCAGGCCCGGGAGGTCCTACGAGCAGTACTTC. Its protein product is CASRPGRSYEQYF.

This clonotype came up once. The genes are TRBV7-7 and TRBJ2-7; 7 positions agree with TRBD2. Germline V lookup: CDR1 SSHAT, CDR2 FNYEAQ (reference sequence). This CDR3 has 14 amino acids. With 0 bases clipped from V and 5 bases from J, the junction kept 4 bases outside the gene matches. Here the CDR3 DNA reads TGTGCCAGCAGCTTAGCGGGAGGGAGTAACGAGCAGTACTTC. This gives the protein CASSLAGGSNEQYF.

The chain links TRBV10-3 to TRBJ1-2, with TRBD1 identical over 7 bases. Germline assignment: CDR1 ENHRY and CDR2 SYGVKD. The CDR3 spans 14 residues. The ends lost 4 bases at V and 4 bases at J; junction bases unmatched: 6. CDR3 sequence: CAISVGQWGYGYTF. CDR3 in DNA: TGTGCCATCAGTGTGGGACAGTGGGGCTATGGCTACACCTTC.

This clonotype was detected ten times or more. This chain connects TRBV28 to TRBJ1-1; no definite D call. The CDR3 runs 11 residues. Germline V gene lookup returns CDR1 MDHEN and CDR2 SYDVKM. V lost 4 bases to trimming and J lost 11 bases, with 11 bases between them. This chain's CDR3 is CASSSDPSAFF. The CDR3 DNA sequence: TGTGCCAGCAGTTCGGACCCCTCCGCTTTCTTT.

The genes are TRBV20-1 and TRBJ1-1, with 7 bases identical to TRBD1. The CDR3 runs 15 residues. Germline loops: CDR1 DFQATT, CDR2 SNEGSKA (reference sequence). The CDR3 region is CGAIPGGVMNTEAFF. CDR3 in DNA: TGCGGCGCCATCCCAGGGGGGGTTATGAACACTGAAGCTTTCTTT.